Shown below are 14 T cell receptor beta chains from a single sample sequenced in a study of CD8 T cells in ankylosing spondylitis. One entry per CDR3 protein results from TCRdb running MiXCR on the 5' RACE reads. The sample records under 130,000 distinct CDR3 sequences, nearly 25% being singletons. Sequencing was done on a sample of synovial fluid, either unsorted or a sorted T cell fraction (not recorded which). Every receptor here comes from a male donor with ankylosing spondylitis.

The chain couples TRBV2 to TRBJ1-5; TRBD1 agrees at 9 bases. V dropped 7 bases and J dropped 5; count of bases not matched to a gene: 9. The CDR3 covers 15 residues. CDR1 SNHLY and CDR2 FYNNEI come from the germline V gene. This CDR3 is CASKLTGGAYQPQHF. CDR3 in DNA: TGTGCCAGCAAACTAACAGGGGGCGCTTATCAGCCCCAGCATTTT.

This chain links TRBV20-1 with TRBJ1-1; D may be TRBD1 (6 bases). The CDR3 contains 17 residues. Germline V gene sequence: CDR1 DFQATT, CDR2 SNEGSKA (reference sequence). With 0 bases removed from V and 2 bases from J, the gap between germline ends came to 19 bases. The CDR3 region is CSARDPGAGHHNTEAFF. CDR3 bases: TGCAGTGCTAGAGATCCTGGGGCGGGACATCATAACACTGAAGCTTTCTTT.

V gene TRBV7-6 combines with J gene TRBJ2-7; a possible D gene is TRBD1 (6 bases). Trimming took off 1 base at V and 4 bases at J, with 20 bases between the two ends. Germline CDR1 SGHVS, CDR2 FNYEAQ. The CDR3 sequence is 17 residues long. The CDR3 is CASSLVAPGTTIYEQYF. The CDR3 DNA follows: TGTGCCAGCAGCTTAGTGGCCCCCGGGACAACGATATACGAGCAGTACTTC.

This clonotype came up a few times. The chain couples TRBV19 to TRBJ2-1, with TRBD2 identical over 14 bases. Germline V gene lookup returns CDR1 LNHDA and CDR2 SQIVND (reference sequence). The CDR3 is made up of 19 amino acids. V shed 6 bases, J shed 7 bases, and the junction held 17 bases outside the gene matches. The CDR3 reads CASSRLAGGRDTLSNEQFF. In DNA, the CDR3 is TGTGCCAGTAGCCGACTAGCGGGAGGGCGGGATACGCTGTCGAATGAGCAGTTCTTC.

There are a few counts of this clonotype. The V call is TRBV7-9, the J call TRBJ1-4; D is unresolved. Per germline, CDR1 SEHNR and CDR2 FQNEAQ (reference sequence). The CDR3 is made up of 15 amino acids. V gave up 5 bases and J gave up 4 bases, with 14 bases separating them. CDR3 in DNA: TGTGCCAGCAGCCCCCTCGGCGAGAATAATGAAAAACTGTTTTTT. Residues: CASSPLGENNEKLFF. The full variable domain, its missing parts supplied by reference TRBV7-9 and TRBJ1-4, is DTGVSQNPRHKITKRGQNVTFRCDPISEHNRLYWYRQTLGQGPEFLTYFQNEAQLEKSRLLSDRFSAERPKGSFSTLEIQRTEQGDSAMYLCASSPLGENNEKLFFGSGTQLSVL.

This clonotype has at least ten counts. CDR3 bases: TGCGCCAGCAGCCAAAAGACGGGCGGGGGGGGCATTGCCGGGGAGCTGTTTTTT. Translating gives CASSQKTGGGGIAGELFF. This chain joins TRBV4-1 and TRBJ2-2; 9 bases align to TRBD2. The germline gives CDR1 MGHRA, CDR2 YSYEKL. The CDR3 extends over 18 amino acids. Unmatched junction bases numbered 13, after V lost 2 bases and J lost 6 bases.

Points on this clonotype: This could be a read error, since a much larger clone is one nucleotide away. The CDR3, as DNA: TGCGCCAGCAGCTTGTTACAGGGAAGGGCCGGGGAGCTGTTTTTT. It translates to CASSLLQGRAGELFF. The chain is built from TRBV5-1 and TRBJ2-2; a weak D match, TRBD1 (6 bases). Deletions cut 1 base from V and 6 bases from J, with 13 bases between. Looked up from germline, CDR1 is SGHRS and CDR2 is YFSETQ. This CDR3 contains 15 residues. Using reference TRBV5-1 and TRBJ2-2 for the parts outside the CDR3, the full variable domain is KAGVTQTPRYLIKTRGQQVTLSCSPISGHRSVSWYQQTPGQGLQFLFEYFSETQRNKGNFPGRFSGRQFSNSRSEMNVSTLELGDSALYLCASSLLQGRAGELFFGEGSRLTVL.

This clonotype was seen only a few times. The rearrangement uses TRBV27 and TRBJ1-5; 7 bases are a match to TRBD1. V shed 6 bases, J shed 6 bases, and the junction held 8 bases outside the gene matches. The CDR3 has 14 residues. Germline values: CDR1 MNHEY, CDR2 SMNVEV (reference sequence). DNA for the CDR3: TGTGCCAGCAGGGTCAGGGGGGAAGGTCAGCCCCAGCATTTT. This translates into CASRVRGEGQPQHF.

Many counts were recorded for this clonotype. The chain carries TRBV29-1 and TRBJ1-1; D unresolved. The germline V gene encodes CDR1 SQVTM and CDR2 ANQGSEA. Trimming took off 1 base at V and 5 bases at J, with 5 bases between the two ends. The CDR3 consists of 11 residues. CDR3 DNA: TGCAGCGTTGAAGGGGGAACTGAAGCTTTCTTT. It encodes CSVEGGTEAFF.

The chain employs TRBV24-1 and TRBJ2-3, with 8 bases aligning to TRBD1. The CDR3 covers 16 residues. The germline CDR1 and CDR2 sequences are KGHDR and SFDVKD. The V and J ends lost 3 bases and 7 bases, in that order; junction bases with no gene match: 11. This CDR3 reads CATSDGQGDPRHTQYF. For the CDR3, the DNA is TGTGCCACCAGTGATGGACAGGGCGACCCTCGGCATACGCAGTATTTT.

The rearrangement links TRBV18 to TRBJ2-3, with TRBD1 identical over 7 bases. Trimming at V came to 3 bases and at J to 4 bases, leaving 7 bases not matched to a gene. The CDR3 runs to 15 residues. Germline V gene sequence: CDR1 KGHSH, CDR2 LQKENI. CDR3 region: CASSPSRQGADTQYF. CDR3 DNA: TGTGCCAGCTCACCCTCACGACAGGGAGCAGATACGCAGTATTTT.

This clonotype was observed a handful of times. The gene calls are TRBV15 and TRBJ2-7; D not certain. In germline, CDR1 is LNHNV, CDR2 YYDKDF (reference sequence). The CDR3 runs to 12 residues. V was shortened by 6 bases and J by 3 bases, with 9 bases between the two germline ends. The CDR3 nucleotides are TGTGCCACCAGAGATGGCAACTACGAGCAGTACTTC. Translating it yields CATRDGNYEQYF. The entire variable domain, with the rest obtained from reference TRBV15 and TRBJ2-7, is as follows: DAMVIQNPRYQVTQFGKPVTLSCSQTLNHNVMYWYQQKSSQAPKLLFHYYDKDFNNEADTPDNFQSRRPNTSFCFLDIRSPGLGDTAMYLCATRDGNYEQYFGPGTRLTVT.

This clonotype was seen ten or more times. The rearrangement links TRBV7-2 to TRBJ2-1; D unresolved. Trimming took 6 bases from V and 0 from J, leaving 12 bases between them. Germline loops: CDR1 SGHTA, CDR2 FQGNSA. The CDR3 length is 15 residues. The CDR3 bases are TGTGCCAGCAGTTCTGCACCGAGCTCCTACAATGAGCAGTTCTTC. Residues: CASSSAPSSYNEQFF.

V and J are TRBV7-9 and TRBJ2-3; 10 bases align to TRBD2. The CDR3 has 16 residues. Looked up from germline, CDR1 is SEHNR and CDR2 is FQNEAQ (reference sequence). J was trimmed by 5 bases and V by 5 bases; bases with no gene match: 10. CDR3 DNA sequence: TGTGCCAGCAGCCCCGGGGCTAGCGGGAGTATAGATACGCAGTATTTT. As protein: CASSPGASGSIDTQYF.